This T cell receptor beta chain was captured in a study of shared clonotypes between healthy human individuals (dated by TCRdb to about 2020). As for the study more broadly: Three men and two women, aged 18 to 49 years, made up the cohort. Per donor, three plates each were used for CD4 naive and CD4 memory, two for CD8 naive, and one for CD8 memory. Blood TCR repertoires of a handful of healthy adults were deeply sequenced to estimate repertoire size and the extent of clonotype sharing between individuals. Libraries were prepared and TCR repertoires were sequenced by different laboratories using diverse techniques, in order to increase sequencing depth and limit assay-specific biases. Leukapheresis yielded between about 0.85 and 10 billion PBMCs per donor. The research as a whole found: Pairwise subsampling led to the expectation that sequencing depth would affect the degree of clonotype sharing among donors. Compared with non-shared clonotypes, clonotypes shared by all four sorted-subset donors had higher generation probabilities. When a few donors were compared, the shared fraction of clonotypes was roughly 4.8% for naive CD4, over 3% for naive CD8, about 2.4% for memory CD4, and around 0.37% for memory CD8. Sampling was restricted to blood, and TCR repertoires in tissues likely differ from the TCR repertoires found in blood. Incomplete sequencing was indicated by rarefaction of sorted-subset datasets, despite the large sequencing depth. Naive subsets generally had larger estimated clonotype richness than memory subsets did. The small number of donors limited the genetic and exposure-history diversity represented.

CD8 naive samples consisted of CD45RO-negative cells that were positively selected for CCR7, yielding a CD45RA+CCR7+ population without TemRA cells. The donors were healthy, HIV-negative adults who had no recently reported acute infections or vaccinations. Only Caucasian adults living in Nashville, Tennessee, USA were represented among the donors. Blood was collected by leukapheresis, and PBMCs were isolated by Ficoll-Histopaque density gradient centrifugation and then cryopreserved in liquid nitrogen vapor phase. Analytical flow cytometry was used to check the purity and quantity of each magnetically sorted T cell population. From each sorted fraction, genomic DNA was isolated and quantified by UV absorbance on a Nanodrop 2000c. V is shortened by 0 bases, J by 0 bases, and the region joining them spans 13 bases. The CDR3 runs 16 residues from the cysteine to the phenylalanine. Just CDR3 DNA is preserved here, 48 bases in frame from base 1. CDR1 and CDR2 were assigned from the germline V gene as SGDLS and YYNGEE.

As concerns this clone: The antigen it recognizes is unknown. Base qualities are not provided; no much larger clone lies one nucleotide away.

Using the deep immunoSEQ assay, TCR CDR3 regions were amplified from genomic DNA by multiplex PCR. For each cell subset, the extracted genomic DNA was distributed evenly across all wells of several immunoSEQ 96-well plates, and each plate served as one replicate. For sorted subsets, approximately 190 ng of genomic DNA, equivalent to 30,000 or so T cell genomes, went into each replicate PCR. Purified libraries were measured with a Qubit 3.0 fluorometer, size-checked on a Bioanalyzer 2100, and measured again with the KAPA Library Quantification kit. Each immunoSEQ 96-well plate was sequenced on its own single-read 150-cycle Illumina NextSeq 550 flow cell. From the authors' description of their analysis: Because the immunoSEQ output held only junctional sequences and lacked quality scores, the filtering could not match the filtering applied to full-length reads. Sequences were annotated with PyIR, a Python wrapper for IgBLAST v1.9, and V/J genes and CDR3 were assigned using IMGT germline references. Reads were filtered out if the reads had weak V/J assignments (E-value above 1e-6), no CDR3, stop codons, out-of-frame junctions, or ambiguous translated residues. V3J clonotypes were defined by identical inferred V gene, J gene, and CDR3 amino acid sequence. To compute the percentage overlap between repertoires, the number of shared unique clonotypes was divided by the size of the smaller repertoire. RTK rarefaction, the Chao1 estimator, and Recon v2.1 estimates of unobserved clonotypes were used to assess repertoire richness. OLGA was used to compute generation probabilities for all TCRbeta clonotypes that the gDNA method yielded from a few donors. The table comes from immuneACCESS by way of TCRdb, which keeps in-frame sequences with V and J called. Part of the clones is missing from these tables; in studies checked, under half for an unresolved V gene and the rest for unknown reasons. D and trimming come from the DNA, and the V and J calls and clone size come from that table. In this sample the table shows about 2 million clones, around 96% of which occur a single time. Clones ranked in the top ten supply 0.85% to 1.3% of the sample.

The specimen sequenced was naive CD8+ T cells sorted from blood. The cell subset or site label, as the study defines it: CD45RA+CCR7+. The TCR was taken from a man in his late teens or twenties in good health. Here the chain combines TRBV9 and TRBJ2-7, and possibly TRBD2, on 6 matching bases. The nucleotides read TGTGCCAGCAGCGTAGGGGGGGACTTTGGCTCCTACGAGCAGTACTTC. Its protein is CASSVGGDFGSYEQYF.